This T cell receptor beta chain was identified in a study of T cells after yellow fever vaccination. The study's findings and limits: Abundant clonotypes from the bulk population could have been carried over as contaminants into FACS-sorted repertoires. The CD4 compartment and the CD8 compartment contained a small share of clonotypes in common.

TCR cDNA, made by 5'RACE template switching, carried an added universal primer site and UMIs. TCRdb re-derived calls from the 5' RACE reads in MiXCR, one entry per CDR3 protein. The data show some 420,000 distinct CDR3 sequences, roughly 20% seen once. On this clonotype: The antigen remains unidentified.

The receptor was isolated from a man between 18 and 35 years old who received the YFV17D yellow fever vaccine. Sequences were derived from PBMCs, sampled before the yellow fever booster vaccination.

CDR3 residues: CASSALGAGNQPQHF. The CDR3 DNA reads as TGTGCCAGCAGTGCGTTGGGGGCCGGCAATCAGCCCCAGCATTTT. This chain connects TRBV6-2 or TRBV6-3 to TRBJ1-5; D is possibly TRBD1 (6 bases). V lost 5 bases and J lost 2, with 13 bases in between. From germline, CDR1 is MNHEY and CDR2 SVGEGT. The CDR3 sequence is 15 residues long.